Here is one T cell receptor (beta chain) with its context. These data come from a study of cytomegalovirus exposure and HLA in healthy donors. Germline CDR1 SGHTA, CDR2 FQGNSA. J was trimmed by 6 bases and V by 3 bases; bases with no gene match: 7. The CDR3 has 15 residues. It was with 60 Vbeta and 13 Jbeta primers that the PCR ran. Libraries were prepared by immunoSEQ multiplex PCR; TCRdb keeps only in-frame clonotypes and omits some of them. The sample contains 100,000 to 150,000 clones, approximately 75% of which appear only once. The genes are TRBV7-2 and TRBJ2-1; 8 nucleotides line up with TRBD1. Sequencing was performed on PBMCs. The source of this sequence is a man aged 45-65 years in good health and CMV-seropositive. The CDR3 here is CASSFSGGLSNEQFF. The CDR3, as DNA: TGTGCCAGCAGCTTCTCAGGGGGCCTTTCCAATGAGCAGTTCTTC.